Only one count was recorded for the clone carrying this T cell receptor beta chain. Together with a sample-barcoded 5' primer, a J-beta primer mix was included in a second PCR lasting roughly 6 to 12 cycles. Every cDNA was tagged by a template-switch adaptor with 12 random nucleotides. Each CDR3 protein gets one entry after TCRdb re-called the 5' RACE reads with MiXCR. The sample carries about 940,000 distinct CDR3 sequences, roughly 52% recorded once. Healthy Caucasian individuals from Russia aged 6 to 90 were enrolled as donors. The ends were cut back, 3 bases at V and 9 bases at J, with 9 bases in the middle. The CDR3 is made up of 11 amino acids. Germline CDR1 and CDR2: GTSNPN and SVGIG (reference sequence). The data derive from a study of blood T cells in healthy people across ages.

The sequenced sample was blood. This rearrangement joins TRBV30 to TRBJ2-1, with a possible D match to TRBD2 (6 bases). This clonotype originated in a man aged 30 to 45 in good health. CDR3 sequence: CAWSLGLEQFF. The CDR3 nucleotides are TGTGCCTGGAGCCTGGGACTTGAGCAGTTCTTC.